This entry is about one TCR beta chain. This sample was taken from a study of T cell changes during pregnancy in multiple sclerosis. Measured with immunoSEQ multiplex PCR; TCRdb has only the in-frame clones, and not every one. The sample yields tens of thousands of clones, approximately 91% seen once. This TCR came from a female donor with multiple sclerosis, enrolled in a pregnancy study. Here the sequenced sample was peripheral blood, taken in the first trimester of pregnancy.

The CDR3 here is CASSLAGVTDTQYF. CDR3 DNA sequence: TGTGCCAGCAGTCTAGCGGGAGTCACAGATACGCAGTATTTT. The J gene is TRBJ2-3, the V gene TRBV2, with 10 bases matching TRBD2. V shed 5 bases and J 2 bases; nucleotides not matched to a gene: 1. This CDR3 is built from 14 residues. The germline V gene encodes CDR1 SNHLY and CDR2 FYNNEI.